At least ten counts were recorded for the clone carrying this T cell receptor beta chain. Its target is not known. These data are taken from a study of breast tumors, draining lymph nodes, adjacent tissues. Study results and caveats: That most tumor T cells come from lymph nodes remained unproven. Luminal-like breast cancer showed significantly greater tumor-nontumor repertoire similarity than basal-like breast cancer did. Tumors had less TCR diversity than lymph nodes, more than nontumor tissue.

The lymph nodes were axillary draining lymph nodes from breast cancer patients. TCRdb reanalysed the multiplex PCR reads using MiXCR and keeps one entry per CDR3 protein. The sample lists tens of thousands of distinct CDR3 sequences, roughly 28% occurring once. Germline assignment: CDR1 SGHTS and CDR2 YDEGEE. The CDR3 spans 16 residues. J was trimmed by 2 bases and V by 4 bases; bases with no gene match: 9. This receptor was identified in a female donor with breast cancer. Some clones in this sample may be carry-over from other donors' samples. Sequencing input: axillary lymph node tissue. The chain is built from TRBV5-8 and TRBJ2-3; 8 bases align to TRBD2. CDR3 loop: CASSPGTRRVTDTQYF. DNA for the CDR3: TGTGCCAGCAGCCCAGGGACTAGGAGGGTCACAGATACGCAGTATTTT.